The clone carrying this TCR beta chain was detected a few times. The data stem from a study of graft-versus-host responses after intestinal transplantation. Overall study: Anti-thymocyte globulin induction preceded two to four years of tacrolimus and steroid maintenance in all recipients.

Germline values: CDR1 MNHEY, CDR2 SMNVEV (reference sequence). The ends were cut back, 0 bases at V and 1 base at J, with 3 bases in the middle. CDR3 length: 13 amino acids. The method was immunoSEQ multiplex PCR; TCRdb's version includes in-frame clones alone and lacks a portion of them. Of about 15,000 clones listed, around two fifths are singletons. The authors combined roughly 200,000 CFSE-labeled responder cells with roughly 200,000 irradiated, violet-dye-labeled stimulator cells in plates. Whole-study findings and limits: Early after transplant, HvG clones declined as circulating GvH clones peaked. GvH clones occurred in recipient marrow; some first appeared in ileum or blood. Patients who carried graft-donor T cell macrochimerism also had high graft-versus-host to host-versus-graft clonal ratios in their allografts.

This chain joins TRBV27 and TRBJ2-5; D uncertain. The sequencing used alloreactive CD8+ T cells from a mixed lymphocyte reaction culture, collected before intestinal transplant. Subset denoted: CFSE-low proliferating T cells sorted from roughly 6-day pre-transplant mixed lymphocyte reaction (GvH or HvG direction). The source of this sequence is a human patient who received an intestinal transplant. In nucleotides, the CDR3 is TGTGCCAGCAGTTTATCCAGCCAAGAGACCCAGTACTTC. It codes for CASSLSSQETQYF.